The 10 T cell receptor beta chains listed next were all sequenced from one sample in a study of T cell repertoires in cytomegalovirus infection. Via MiXCR, TCRdb re-called the reads, giving one row per CDR3 protein. Of about 490,000 distinct CDR3 sequences listed, 11% were seen once; the top ten hold about 9.4%. The sequenced material came from PBMCs. The receptors come from a human donor in good health (CMV status not recorded). Some clones in this sample may be carry-over from other donors' samples.

This clonotype was found many times. The CDR3 bases are TGTGCCAGCAGTTCTTCAGGGAGGGATTCTGTCGGCTACACCTTC. Amino acids: CASSSSGRDSVGYTF. The chain employs TRBV27 and TRBJ1-2; D is possibly TRBD1 (5 bases). The CDR3 has 15 amino acids. V dropped 4 bases and J dropped 8 bases, with 20 bases sitting between them. Germline V gene sequence: CDR1 MNHEY, CDR2 SMNVEV (reference sequence).

This clonotype has at least ten counts. The chain combines TRBV6-1 with TRBJ2-7; 8 positions match TRBD2. The CDR3 has 13 amino acids. Trimming took 5 bases from V and 3 from J; bases not matched to a gene: 3. Germline CDR1 and CDR2: MNHNS and SASEGT. Here the CDR3 reads CASSSSGDYEQYF. The CDR3 nucleotides read TGTGCCAGCAGTAGTAGCGGGGACTACGAGCAGTACTTC.

This clonotype was seen repeatedly, ten times or more. J is TRBJ2-1 and V is TRBV29-1; D is perhaps TRBD2 (5 bases). Germline V gene data show CDR1 as SQVTM and CDR2 as ANQGSEA. V lost 4 bases, J lost 9 bases, and 16 bases lay in between. The CDR3 runs 13 residues. The CDR3 spells CSVVVGGSSEQFF. DNA of the CDR3: TGCAGCGTTGTTGTGGGTGGGAGCAGTGAGCAGTTCTTC.

This clonotype was detected many times. The chain employs TRBV11-1 and TRBJ2-1; unclear D gene. This CDR3 contains 14 residues. Germline-derived CDR1 and CDR2 are SGHAT and FQDESV (reference sequence). Trimming left V 0 bases short and J 8 bases short, with 11 bases between. The CDR3 loop is CASSLAWGNDEQFF. DNA of the CDR3: TGTGCCAGCAGCTTAGCGTGGGGAAACGATGAGCAGTTCTTC. Complete variable domain (other parts from reference TRBV11-1 and TRBJ2-1): EAEVAQSPRYKITEKSQAVAFWCDPISGHATLYWYRQILGQGPELLVQFQDESVVDDSQLPKDRFSAERLKGVDSTLKIQPAELGDSAMYLCASSLAWGNDEQFFGPGTRLTVL.

The table lists this clonotype with many counts. The V gene is TRBV5-1, the J gene TRBJ2-7; 8 bases fit TRBD1. CDR3 length: 17 amino acids. From germline, CDR1 is SGHRS and CDR2 YFSETQ. With V trimmed by 1 base and J by 4 bases, 13 bases remained unmatched. CDR3 DNA: TGCGCCAGCAGCTTGAGAGCGTCAGGGGGCAAGGCGTACGAGCAGTACTTC. Amino acids: CASSLRASGGKAYEQYF.

This clonotype came up many times. The rearrangement uses TRBV7-3 and TRBJ1-1, with a tentative D call TRBD1 (5 bases). This CDR3 has 13 amino acids. V lost 5 bases to trimming and J lost 3 bases, with 10 bases between them. Germline CDR1 reads SGHTA; CDR2 reads FQGTGA. The CDR3 region has the DNA TGTGCCAGCAGCCCGGACACCTACACTGAAGCTTTCTTT. This sequence encodes CASSPDTYTEAFF.

This clonotype occurred many times. V is TRBV5-1 and J is TRBJ1-1; the D is unclear. Germline CDR1 is SGHRS and CDR2 is YFSETQ. The CDR3 contains 14 residues. V dropped 4 bases and J dropped 8 bases, with 18 bases sitting between them. The CDR3 here is CASSLLAGGGEAFF. CDR3 nucleotide sequence: TGCGCCAGCAGCCTCCTGGCCGGAGGAGGAGAAGCTTTCTTT.

The chain combines TRBV20-1 with TRBJ1-4; D call uncertain. The V end lost 2 bases, the J end lost 7 bases, and 5 bases lay between the germline ends. Germline lookup yields CDR1 DFQATT and CDR2 SNEGSKA (reference sequence). This CDR3 comprises 11 residues. The CDR3 sequence is CSARYVEKLFF. DNA of the CDR3: TGCAGTGCTAGATACGTTGAAAAACTGTTTTTT.

This clonotype was found many times. This chain joins TRBV7-9 and TRBJ1-2, with TRBD1 matching 7 bases. This CDR3 region has 16 residues. The trim removed 8 bases at V and 0 bases at J, leaving 12 bases unmatched. Germline V gene data show CDR1 as SEHNR and CDR2 as FQNEAQ (reference sequence). The CDR3 here is CASAKTGTVANYGYTF. CDR3 nucleotide sequence: TGTGCCAGCGCAAAGACCGGGACAGTAGCTAACTATGGCTACACCTTC.

This clonotype was detected many times. The chain joins TRBV20-1 to TRBJ1-3, with unresolved D. CDR3 length: 17 amino acids. CDR1 is DFQATT and CDR2 is SNEGSKA in the germline V gene (reference sequence). Trimming stripped 1 base from V and 0 bases from J, with 16 bases between. CDR3 protein: CSARGWSRSSSGNTIYF. The CDR3 DNA is TGCAGTGCTAGAGGTTGGAGTAGGAGCAGCTCTGGAAACACCATATATTTT.